The 24 T cell receptor beta chains listed next were all sequenced from one sample in a study of graft-versus-host responses after intestinal transplantation. Irradiated, violet-dye-labeled stimulator cells, around 200,000 in number, were plated with around 200,000 CFSE-labeled responder cells. Profiled with immunoSEQ multiplex PCR; TCRdb holds only in-frame clones, not every one. This table holds about 13,000 clones, roughly 33% found once. The starting material was alloreactive CD8+ T cells from a mixed lymphocyte reaction culture, obtained before intestinal transplant. Subset: CFSE-low proliferating T cells sorted from roughly six-day pre-transplant mixed lymphocyte reaction (GvH or HvG direction). The receptor source for this set is a human patient who received an intestinal transplant.

This clone came up a few times. The J gene is TRBJ2-3, the V gene TRBV6-5; TRBD2 agrees at 12 bases. This CDR3 region has 16 residues. V was pared by 0 bases and J by 7 bases, with 5 bases of the junction left unmatched. Germline lookup yields CDR1 MNHEY and CDR2 SVGAGI. CDR3 bases: TGTGCCAGCAGTTACTCCCTGGGACTAGCGGGCAATACGCAGTATTTT. This encodes CASSYSLGLAGNTQYF.

There are a few counts of this clone. The V call is TRBV19, the J call TRBJ2-3, with D uncertain. Germline V lookup: CDR1 LNHDA, CDR2 SQIVND (reference sequence). The length of the CDR3 is 13 residues. V dropped 3 bases and J dropped 0 bases, with 4 bases sitting between them. CDR3 DNA sequence: TGTGCCAGTAGTATGACCAGCACAGATACGCAGTATTTT. Protein product: CASSMTSTDTQYF.

The gene calls are TRBV2 and TRBJ2-3; 9 nucleotides line up with TRBD1. Germline assignment: CDR1 SNHLY and CDR2 FYNNEI. Trimming cost V 3 bases and J 4 bases; bases outside gene matches: 8. The CDR3 extends over 16 amino acids. This CDR3 is CASSEGLTGGADTQYF. CDR3 sequence (DNA): TGTGCCAGCAGTGAGGGGTTAACAGGGGGCGCAGATACGCAGTATTTT.

In its sample, this clone was seen a few times. This sequence joins TRBV10-1 and TRBJ2-1, with 8 bases aligning to TRBD1. Looked up from germline, CDR1 is WNHNN and CDR2 is SYGVQD (reference sequence). CDR3 length: 14 residues. Losses at the gene ends were 2 bases for V and 4 bases for J; bases not matched to a gene: 1. CDR3 bases: TGCGCCAGCAGTGAGGGGACAGGTTACAATGAGCAGTTCTTC. Protein: CASSEGTGYNEQFF.

The gene calls are TRBV2 and TRBJ1-5; D call uncertain. The CDR3 runs to 12 residues. V dropped 8 bases and J dropped 1 base, with 6 bases sitting between them. Germline loops: CDR1 SNHLY, CDR2 FYNNEI. This CDR3 reads CASSPSNQPQHF. The CDR3 region has the DNA TGTGCCAGCTCCCCCAGCAATCAGCCCCAGCATTTT.

By share of the sample, this clone is medium-sized. DNA for the CDR3: TGTGCCAGCAGTCCGGTGAGCTCTGGAAACACCATATATTTT. Translation gives CASSPVSSGNTIYF. This chain connects TRBV11-2 to TRBJ1-3; D gene ambiguous. The germline V gene has CDR1 SGHAT and CDR2 FQNNGV. CDR3 length: 14 residues. V was shortened by 6 bases and J by 0 bases, with 9 bases between the two germline ends.

This clone was counted a few times. The genes are TRBV5-1 and TRBJ2-7; 13 bases are shared with TRBD2. The CDR3 totals 17 residues. Germline CDR1 is SGHRS and CDR2 is YFSETQ. Germline trimming cut 4 bases from V and 2 bases from J; bases unmatched to any gene: 9. CDR3 DNA: TGCGCCAGCAGCGCTGGGACTAGCGGGACTAACCCCTACGAGCAGTACTTC. Translation gives CASSAGTSGTNPYEQYF.

This CDR3 is CASSPPRGPSDTQYF. Here the CDR3 DNA reads TGTGCCAGCTCACCGCCGCGGGGGCCATCAGATACGCAGTATTTT. The J gene is TRBJ2-3, the V gene TRBV18, with D perhaps matching TRBD2 (7 bases). CDR3 length equals 15 residues. Trimming took 3 bases from V and 4 from J, leaving 14 bases between them. Germline CDR1 is KGHSH and CDR2 is LQKENI.

As DNA, the CDR3 is TGCGCCAGCAGCTTGGATTCACAGGGCGTAACTAATGAAAAACTGTTTTTT. Translating gives CASSLDSQGVTNEKLFF. The rearrangement links TRBV5-1 to TRBJ1-4; D may be TRBD1 (6 bases). This CDR3 has 17 residues. V was cut by 0 bases and J by 1 base, with 13 bases left in between. Germline CDR1 and CDR2: SGHRS and YFSETQ.

This clone is medium-sized by share. This chain's CDR3 is CASSLLAGGSNEQFF. The CDR3 bases are TGTGCCAGCAGTTTACTAGCGGGAGGATCCAATGAGCAGTTCTTC. The V and J genes are TRBV28 and TRBJ2-1; 11 bases fit TRBD2. The V and J ends lost 2 bases and 6 bases, in that order; junction bases with no gene match: 3. Looked up from germline, CDR1 is MDHEN and CDR2 is SYDVKM. This CDR3 region has 15 residues. The complete variable domain, with remaining parts taken from reference TRBV28 and TRBJ2-1, reads DVKVTQSSRYLVKRTGEKVFLECVQDMDHENMFWYRQDPGLGLRLIYFSYDVKMKEKGDIPEGYSVSREKKERFSLILESASTNQTSMYLCASSLLAGGSNEQFFGPGTRLTVL.

The chain recombines TRBV4-1 with TRBJ2-3; TRBD2 agrees at 7 bases. Trimming at V came to 6 bases and at J to 0 bases, leaving 9 bases not matched to a gene. The CDR3 is made up of 16 amino acids. Germline V gene data show CDR1 as MGHRA and CDR2 as YSYEKL. The CDR3 nucleotides are TGCGCCAGCAGTCCAACGCGGGGGAGGAGCACAGATACGCAGTATTTT. Translation gives CASSPTRGRSTDTQYF.

This clone was found a few times. The chain couples TRBV5-1 to TRBJ2-7; D is possibly TRBD1 or TRBD2 (6 bases each). Trimming removed 0 bases from V and 3 bases from J, with 13 bases in between. In germline, CDR1 is SGHRS, CDR2 YFSETQ. This CDR3 contains 15 residues. CDR3 in DNA: TGCGCCAGCAGCTTGGAAGGGGGGCCGGTCTACGAGCAGTACTTC. It specifies CASSLEGGPVYEQYF.

The chain links TRBV7-3 to TRBJ1-2; TRBD1 is a possible D gene (5 bases). Per germline, CDR1 SGHTA and CDR2 FQGTGA. The CDR3 contains 15 residues. Trimming cost V 7 bases and J 6 bases, with 21 bases left between them. CDR3 nucleotide sequence: TGTGCCAGCATTAACCTCCCCTATGACAGAAATGGCTACACCTTC. It specifies CASINLPYDRNGYTF.

The chain links TRBV5-4 to TRBJ2-1, with D possibly being TRBD2 (6 bases). V lost 1 base and J lost 2, with 10 bases in between. This CDR3 comprises 15 residues. Looked up from germline, CDR1 is SGHNT and CDR2 is YYREEE (reference sequence). Written as DNA, the CDR3 is TGTGCCAGCAGCTTGTGGAGGGGCCCCTACAATGAGCAGTTCTTC. Translation gives CASSLWRGPYNEQFF.

The chain links TRBV7-6 to TRBJ1-2; D may be TRBD1 (5 bases). CDR1 SGHVS and CDR2 FNYEAQ come from the germline V gene. The CDR3 is 18 residues long. Trimming left V 5 bases short and J 5 bases short, with 27 bases between. The CDR3 here is CASSPKDRGEPLWYGYTF. DNA of the CDR3: TGTGCCAGCAGCCCCAAAGACAGAGGAGAACCTTTATGGTATGGCTACACCTTC. Together with reference TRBV7-6 and TRBJ1-2, the CDR3 gives the full variable domain: GAGVSQSPRYKVTKRGQDVALRCDPISGHVSLYWYRQALGQGPEFLTYFNYEAQQDKSGLPNDRFSAERPEGSISTLTIQRTEQRDSAMYRCASSPKDRGEPLWYGYTFGSGTRLTVV.

As to this clone: The germline gene is not matched at one end of the junction; a read error may be the cause. The chain joins TRBV28 to TRBJ2-1; D ambiguous. There are 17 residues in the CDR3. From germline, CDR1 is MDHEN and CDR2 SYDVKM. CDR3 protein: CASSSLREGSSVDEQFF. CDR3 sequence (DNA): TGTGCCAGTAGTTCGTTAAGGGAAGGAAGTTCCGTTGATGAGCAGTTCTTC. The variable domain in full, with the rest retrieved from reference TRBV28 and TRBJ2-1, is DVKVTQSSRYLVKRTGEKVFLECVQDMDHENMFWYRQDPGLGLRLIYFSYDVKMKEKGDIPEGYSVSREKKERFSLILESASTNQTSMYLCASSSLREGSSVDEQFFGPGTRLTVL.

Judged by abundance, this clone is medium-sized (0.01 to 0.1%). The chain joins TRBV2 to TRBJ2-1, with TRBD2 matching 7 bases. The trim removed 6 bases at V and 0 bases at J, leaving 5 bases unmatched. CDR1 is SNHLY and CDR2 is FYNNEI in the germline V gene. CDR3 length: 15 residues. In nucleotides, the CDR3 is TGTGCCAGCAGCGGGGAGGGAAACTCCTACAATGAGCAGTTCTTC. Its protein is CASSGEGNSYNEQFF.

V gene TRBV5-8 combines with J gene TRBJ2-3; 10 nucleotides match TRBD2. V was clipped by 0 bases and J by 6 bases; unmatched bases: 7. The CDR3 runs to 16 residues. Germline V gives CDR1 SGHTS, CDR2 YDEGEE. CDR3 sequence: CASSLGLAGEGDTQYF. In DNA, the CDR3 is TGTGCCAGCAGCTTGGGGCTAGCGGGAGAAGGTGATACGCAGTATTTT.

This clone was seen only a few times. The CDR3 nucleotides are TGTGCCAGCAGTGAAGCACCAACGGGGGTCGATGGCTACACCTTC. Translation gives CASSEAPTGVDGYTF. This sequence joins TRBV2 and TRBJ1-2; the D gene is possibly TRBD1 (5 bases). Trimming removed 0 bases at V and 6 bases at J, with 14 bases between. Germline V CDR1 and CDR2: SNHLY, FYNNEI. This CDR3 is 15 amino acids long. Combining the CDR3 with reference TRBV2 and TRBJ1-2 gives the whole variable domain EPEVTQTPSHQVTQMGQEVILRCVPISNHLYFYWYRQILGQKVEFLVSFYNNEISEKSEIFDDQFSVERPDGSNFTLKIRSTKLEDSAMYFCASSEAPTGVDGYTFGSGTRLTVV.

By share, this clone ranks as medium-sized (0.01 to 0.1%). Other DNA sequences in the sample encode the same CDR3. The chain has TRBV14 and TRBJ1-1, with D unresolved. The CDR3 sequence is 13 residues long. The V gene lost 4 bases and the J gene lost 1 base, with 7 bases spanning the gap. Germline assignment: CDR1 SGHDN and CDR2 FVKESK. The CDR3 spells CASSLSTNTEAFF. CDR3 sequence (DNA): TGTGCCAGCAGCCTTTCCACGAACACTGAAGCTTTCTTT.

This clone was recorded a few times. The chain links TRBV4-1 to TRBJ2-1; no clear D. The ends were cut back, 1 base at V and 3 bases at J, with 10 bases in the middle. The germline V gene encodes CDR1 MGHRA and CDR2 YSYEKL. The CDR3 loop spans 15 amino acids. CDR3 residues: CASSQVEDFYNEQFF. CDR3 nucleotides: TGCGCCAGCAGCCAAGTTGAGGATTTCTACAATGAGCAGTTCTTC.

The genes are TRBV27 and TRBJ1-2; a weak D match, TRBD1 (5 bases). V was pared by 3 bases and J by 2 bases, with 7 bases between. In germline, CDR1 is MNHEY, CDR2 SMNVEV (reference sequence). This CDR3 is 13 amino acids long. The CDR3 loop is CASSFGGNYGYTF. The CDR3 nucleotides are TGTGCCAGCAGTTTTGGGGGGAACTATGGCTACACCTTC.

This clone has only a few counts. This chain connects TRBV4-1 to TRBJ2-7; TRBD1 matches 11 bases. This CDR3 region has 15 residues. V was clipped by 1 base and J by 4 bases; unmatched bases: 3. Germline V gene data show CDR1 as MGHRA and CDR2 as YSYEKL. In DNA form, the CDR3 reads TGCGCCAGCAGCCAAGGGACAGGGGGCAGTTACGAGCAGTACTTC. It translates to CASSQGTGGSYEQYF.

Note on this clone: At the DNA level, this CDR3 is encoded by other sequences in the same sample as well. The gene calls are TRBV27 and TRBJ2-7; the D is unclear. Trimming shortened V by 7 bases and J by 5 bases, and 24 bases separated the two germline ends. In germline, CDR1 is MNHEY, CDR2 SMNVEV (reference sequence). This CDR3 has 16 residues. The CDR3 DNA follows: TGTGCCAGCACTACCTCTCGGTCCCTAGGACGTGACGAGCAGTACTTC. It translates to CASTTSRSLGRDEQYF.